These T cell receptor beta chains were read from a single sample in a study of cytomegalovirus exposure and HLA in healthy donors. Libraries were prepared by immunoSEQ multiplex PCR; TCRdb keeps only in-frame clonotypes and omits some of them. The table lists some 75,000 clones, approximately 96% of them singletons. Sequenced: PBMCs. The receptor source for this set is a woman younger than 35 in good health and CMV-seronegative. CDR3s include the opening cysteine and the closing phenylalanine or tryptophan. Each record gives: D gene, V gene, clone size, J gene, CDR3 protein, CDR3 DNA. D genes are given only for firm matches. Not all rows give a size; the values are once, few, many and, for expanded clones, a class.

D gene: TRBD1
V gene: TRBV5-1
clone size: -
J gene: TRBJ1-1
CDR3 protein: CASSFRTGRDTEAFF
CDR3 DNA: TGCGCCAGCAGCTTTAGGACAGGTCGGGACACTGAAGCTTTCTTT

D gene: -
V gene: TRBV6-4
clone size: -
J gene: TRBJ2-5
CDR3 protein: CASSHPQTEQITPNLETQYF
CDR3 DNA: TGTGCCAGCAGCCACCCACAGACCGAACAAATAACCCCAAATTTGGAGACCCAGTACTTC

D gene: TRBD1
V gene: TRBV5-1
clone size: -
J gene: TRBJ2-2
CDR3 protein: CASSLKDNRGQGGELFF
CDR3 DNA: TGCGCCAGCAGCTTGAAAGACAACAGGGGGCAGGGCGGGGAGCTGTTTTTT

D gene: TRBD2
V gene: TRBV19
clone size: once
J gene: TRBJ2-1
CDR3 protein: CASTPSGSPYNEQFF
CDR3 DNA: TGTGCCAGTACCCCAAGCGGGAGCCCCTACAATGAGCAGTTCTTC

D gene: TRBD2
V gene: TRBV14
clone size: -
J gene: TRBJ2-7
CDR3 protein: CARDGLAIYEQYF
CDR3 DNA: TGTGCCAGGGATGGACTAGCGATTTACGAGCAGTACTTC

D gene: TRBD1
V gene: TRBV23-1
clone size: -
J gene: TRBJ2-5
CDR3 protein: CASSQSHRGLGETQYF
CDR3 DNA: TGCGCCAGCAGTCAATCCCACAGGGGGCTGGGAGAGACCCAGTACTTC

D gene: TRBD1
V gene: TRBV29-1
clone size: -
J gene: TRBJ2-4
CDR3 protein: CSVEGGKSGGLNIQYF
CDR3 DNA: TGCAGCGTTGAAGGGGGAAAGTCAGGGGGCTTGAACATTCAGTACTTC

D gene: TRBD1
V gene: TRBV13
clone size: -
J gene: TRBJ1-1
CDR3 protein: CASSLGTAGGPEAFF
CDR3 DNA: TGTGCCAGCAGCCTCGGGACAGCCGGAGGCCCTGAAGCTTTCTTT

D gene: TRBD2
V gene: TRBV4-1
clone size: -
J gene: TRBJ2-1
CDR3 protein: CASRRENEQFF
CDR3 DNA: TGCGCCAGCAGGCGGGAGAATGAGCAGTTCTTC

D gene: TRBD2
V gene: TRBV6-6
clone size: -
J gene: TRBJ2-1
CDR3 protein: CASRSGTSIYNEQFF
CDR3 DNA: TGTGCCAGCAGGTCCGGGACTAGCATCTACAATGAGCAGTTCTTC

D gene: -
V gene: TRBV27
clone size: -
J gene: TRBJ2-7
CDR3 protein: CASSTMSTVNSYEQYF
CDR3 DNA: TGTGCCAGCAGCACGATGTCGACAGTAAACTCCTACGAGCAGTACTTC

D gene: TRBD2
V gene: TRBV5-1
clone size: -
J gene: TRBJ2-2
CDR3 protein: CASSFLGLAGSTGELFF
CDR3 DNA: TGCGCCAGCAGCTTTCTTGGACTAGCGGGAAGTACCGGGGAGCTGTTTTTT

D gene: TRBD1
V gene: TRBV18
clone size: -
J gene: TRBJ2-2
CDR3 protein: CASSPAGQGVTGELFF
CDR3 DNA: TGTGCCAGCTCACCAGCCGGACAGGGGGTCACCGGGGAGCTGTTTTTT

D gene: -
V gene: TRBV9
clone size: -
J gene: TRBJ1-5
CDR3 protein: CASSDGGGGQPQHF
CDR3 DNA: TGTGCCAGCAGCGACGGTGGGGGCGGTCAGCCCCAGCATTTT

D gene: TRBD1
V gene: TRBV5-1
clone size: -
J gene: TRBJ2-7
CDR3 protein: CASSLSPGTGRNPYEQYF
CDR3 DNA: TGCGCCAGCAGCTTGAGTCCCGGGACAGGGAGGAACCCCTACGAGCAGTACTTC

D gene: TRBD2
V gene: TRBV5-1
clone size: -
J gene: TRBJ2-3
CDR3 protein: CASSLTAGGHTDTQYF
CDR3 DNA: TGCGCCAGCAGCTTAACGGCGGGAGGCCACACAGATACGCAGTATTTT

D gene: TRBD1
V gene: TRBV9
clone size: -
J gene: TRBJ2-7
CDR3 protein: CASSVGQGLHEQYF
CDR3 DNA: TGTGCCAGCAGCGTAGGACAGGGGTTGCACGAGCAGTACTTC

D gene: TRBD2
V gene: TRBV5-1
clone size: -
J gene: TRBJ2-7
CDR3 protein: CASSLVRLAGGPSYEQYF
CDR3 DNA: TGCGCCAGCAGCTTGGTCAGGCTAGCGGGAGGTCCCTCCTACGAGCAGTACTTC

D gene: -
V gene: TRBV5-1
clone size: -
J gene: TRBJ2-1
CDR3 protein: CASSLDSYYNEQFF
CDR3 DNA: TGCGCCAGCAGCTTGGATAGCTATTACAATGAGCAGTTCTTC

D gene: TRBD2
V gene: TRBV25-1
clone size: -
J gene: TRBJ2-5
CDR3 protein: CASSDGGVETQYF
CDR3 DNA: TGTGCCAGCAGTGATGGGGGGGTGGAGACCCAGTACTTC

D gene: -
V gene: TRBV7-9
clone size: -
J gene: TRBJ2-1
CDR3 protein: CASSLGSTKWNEQFF
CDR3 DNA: TGTGCCAGCAGCTTAGGTTCTACCAAATGGAATGAGCAGTTCTTC

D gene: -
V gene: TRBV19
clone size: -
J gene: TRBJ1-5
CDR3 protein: CASSITVVGNQPQHF
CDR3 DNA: TGTGCCAGTAGTATAACCGTAGTAGGCAATCAGCCCCAGCATTTT